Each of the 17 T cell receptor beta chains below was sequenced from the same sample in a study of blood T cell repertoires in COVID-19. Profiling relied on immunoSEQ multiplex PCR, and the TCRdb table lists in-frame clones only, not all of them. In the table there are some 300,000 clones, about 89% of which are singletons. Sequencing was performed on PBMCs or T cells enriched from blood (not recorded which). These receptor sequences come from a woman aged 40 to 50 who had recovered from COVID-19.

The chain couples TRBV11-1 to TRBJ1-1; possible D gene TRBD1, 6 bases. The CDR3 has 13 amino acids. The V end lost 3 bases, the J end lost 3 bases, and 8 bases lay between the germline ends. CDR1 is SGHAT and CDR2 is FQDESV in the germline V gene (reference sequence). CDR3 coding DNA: TGTGCCAGCAGCTTCGGACAGCACACTGAAGCTTTCTTT. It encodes CASSFGQHTEAFF.

CDR3 amino acids: CASRGQGDNTIYF. In DNA form, the CDR3 reads TGTGCCAGCAGAGGACAGGGTGACAACACCATATATTTT. The genes are TRBV12-3 or TRBV12-4 and TRBJ1-3; 8 bases fit TRBD1. V was pared by 6 bases and J by 7 bases, with 5 bases of the junction left unmatched. CDR3 length: 13 amino acids.

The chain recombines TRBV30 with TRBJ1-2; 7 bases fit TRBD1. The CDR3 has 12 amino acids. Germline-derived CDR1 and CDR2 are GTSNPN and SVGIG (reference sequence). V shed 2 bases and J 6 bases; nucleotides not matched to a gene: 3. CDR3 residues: CAWSRQGDGYTF. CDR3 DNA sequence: TGTGCCTGGAGTCGCCAGGGGGATGGCTACACCTTC.

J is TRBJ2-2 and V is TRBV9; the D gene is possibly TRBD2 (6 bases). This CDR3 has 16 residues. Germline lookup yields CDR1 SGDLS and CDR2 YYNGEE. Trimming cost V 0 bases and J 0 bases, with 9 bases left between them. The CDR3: CASSVDPSANTGELFF. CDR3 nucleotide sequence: TGTGCCAGCAGCGTAGACCCTAGCGCGAACACCGGGGAGCTGTTTTTT.

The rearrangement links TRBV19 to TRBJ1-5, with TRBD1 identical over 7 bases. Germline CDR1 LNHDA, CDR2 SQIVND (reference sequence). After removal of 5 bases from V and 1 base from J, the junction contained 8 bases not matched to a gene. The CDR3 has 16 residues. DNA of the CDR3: TGTGCCAGTAGTGGAGGACAGGTCTGGAGCAATCAGCCCCAGCATTTT. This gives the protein CASSGGQVWSNQPQHF.

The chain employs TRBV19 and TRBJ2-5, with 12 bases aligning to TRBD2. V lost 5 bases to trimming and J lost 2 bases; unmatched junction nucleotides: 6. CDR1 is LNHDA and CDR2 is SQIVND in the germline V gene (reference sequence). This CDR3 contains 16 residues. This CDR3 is CASSSGLAGFQETQYF. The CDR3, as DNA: TGTGCCAGTAGTTCAGGACTAGCGGGGTTTCAAGAGACCCAGTACTTC.

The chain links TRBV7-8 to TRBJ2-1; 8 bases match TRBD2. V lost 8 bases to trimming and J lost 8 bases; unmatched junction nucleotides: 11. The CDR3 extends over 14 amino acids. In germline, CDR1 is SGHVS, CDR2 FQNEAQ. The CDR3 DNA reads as TGTGCCAGCGCGCCCCTGAGCGGGAGCGATGAGCAGTTCTTC. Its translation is CASAPLSGSDEQFF.

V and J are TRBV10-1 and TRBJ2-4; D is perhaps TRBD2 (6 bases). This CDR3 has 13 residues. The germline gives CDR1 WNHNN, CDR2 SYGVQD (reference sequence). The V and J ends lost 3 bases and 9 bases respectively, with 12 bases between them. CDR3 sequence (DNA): TGCGCCAGCAGTGACAGGCGGGATGGCATTCAGTACTTC. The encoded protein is CASSDRRDGIQYF.

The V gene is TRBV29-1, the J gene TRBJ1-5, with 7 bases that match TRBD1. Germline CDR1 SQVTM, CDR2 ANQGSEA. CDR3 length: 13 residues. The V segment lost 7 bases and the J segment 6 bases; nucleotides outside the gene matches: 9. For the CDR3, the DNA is TGCAGCGCCGTAGACAGGGTAGGTCAGCCCCAGCATTTT. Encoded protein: CSAVDRVGQPQHF.

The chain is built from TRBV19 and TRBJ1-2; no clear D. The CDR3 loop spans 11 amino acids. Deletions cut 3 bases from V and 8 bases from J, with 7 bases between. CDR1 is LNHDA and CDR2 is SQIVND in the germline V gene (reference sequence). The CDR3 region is CASSMAGGYTF. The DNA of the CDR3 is TGTGCCAGTAGTATGGCAGGAGGCTACACCTTC. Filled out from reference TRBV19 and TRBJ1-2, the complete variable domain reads DGGITQSPKYLFRKEGQNVTLSCEQNLNHDAMYWYRQDPGQGLRLIYYSQIVNDFQKGDIAEGYSVSREKKESFPLTVTSAQKNPTAFYLCASSMAGGYTFGSGTRLTVV.

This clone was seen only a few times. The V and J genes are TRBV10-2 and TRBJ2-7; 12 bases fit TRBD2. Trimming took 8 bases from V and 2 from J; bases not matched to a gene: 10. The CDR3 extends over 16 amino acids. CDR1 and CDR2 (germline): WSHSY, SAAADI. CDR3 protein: CASEELAGGTTYEQYF. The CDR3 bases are TGCGCCAGCGAAGAACTAGCGGGGGGTACTACCTACGAGCAGTACTTC.

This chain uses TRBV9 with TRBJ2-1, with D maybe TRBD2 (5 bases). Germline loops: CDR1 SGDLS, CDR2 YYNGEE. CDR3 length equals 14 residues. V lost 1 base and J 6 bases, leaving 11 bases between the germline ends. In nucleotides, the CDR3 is TGTGCCAGCAGCGTAAGTGGGAGCGGCAATGAGCAGTTCTTC. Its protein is CASSVSGSGNEQFF.

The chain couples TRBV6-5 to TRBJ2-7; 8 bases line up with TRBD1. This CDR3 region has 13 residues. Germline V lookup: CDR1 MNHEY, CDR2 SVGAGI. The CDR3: CASSGGHSYEQYF. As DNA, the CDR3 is TGTGCTTCTTCAGGGGGCCACTCCTACGAGCAGTACTTC.

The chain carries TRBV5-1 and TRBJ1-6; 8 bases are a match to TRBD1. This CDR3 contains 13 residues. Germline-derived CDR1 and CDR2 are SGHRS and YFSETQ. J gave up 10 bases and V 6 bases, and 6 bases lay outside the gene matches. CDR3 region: CASTGGAGSPLHF. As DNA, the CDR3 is TGCGCCAGCACAGGGGGCGCGGGGTCACCCCTCCACTTT.

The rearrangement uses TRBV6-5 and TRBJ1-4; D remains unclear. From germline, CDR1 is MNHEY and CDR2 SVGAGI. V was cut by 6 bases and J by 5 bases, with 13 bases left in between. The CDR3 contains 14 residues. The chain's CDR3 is CASSVQIYNEKLFF. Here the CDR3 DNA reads TGTGCCAGCAGCGTACAGATTTACAATGAAAAACTGTTTTTT.

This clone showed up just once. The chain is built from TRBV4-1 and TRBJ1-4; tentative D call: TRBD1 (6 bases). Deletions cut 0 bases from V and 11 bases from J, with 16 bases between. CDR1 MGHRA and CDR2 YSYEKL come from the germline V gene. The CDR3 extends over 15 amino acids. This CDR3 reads CASSQDGVGGRKLFF. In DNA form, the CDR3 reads TGCGCCAGCAGCCAAGATGGGGTGGGGGGGCGCAAACTGTTTTTT.

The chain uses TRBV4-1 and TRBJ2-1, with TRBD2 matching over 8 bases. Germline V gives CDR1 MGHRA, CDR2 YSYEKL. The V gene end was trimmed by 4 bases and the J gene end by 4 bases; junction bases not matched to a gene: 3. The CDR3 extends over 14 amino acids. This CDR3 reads CASSRGLGYNEQFF. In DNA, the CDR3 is TGCGCCAGCAGCCGGGGACTAGGATACAATGAGCAGTTCTTC.